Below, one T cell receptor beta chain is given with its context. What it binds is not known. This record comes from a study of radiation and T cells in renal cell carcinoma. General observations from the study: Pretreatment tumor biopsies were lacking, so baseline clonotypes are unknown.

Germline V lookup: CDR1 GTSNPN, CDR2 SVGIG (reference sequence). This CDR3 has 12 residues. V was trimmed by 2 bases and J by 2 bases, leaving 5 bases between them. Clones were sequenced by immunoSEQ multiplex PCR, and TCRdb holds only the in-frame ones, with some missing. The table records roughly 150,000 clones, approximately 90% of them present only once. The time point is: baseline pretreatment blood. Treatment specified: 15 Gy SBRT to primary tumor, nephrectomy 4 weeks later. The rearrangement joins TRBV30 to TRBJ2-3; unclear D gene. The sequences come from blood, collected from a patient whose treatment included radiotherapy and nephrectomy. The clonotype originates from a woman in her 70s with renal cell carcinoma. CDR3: CAWSWITDTQYF. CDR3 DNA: TGTGCCTGGAGTTGGATCACAGATACGCAGTATTTT.